Presented here are 27 T cell receptor beta chains from one specimen sequenced in a study of blood T cell repertoires in COVID-19. Using immunoSEQ multiplex PCR, the repertoire was profiled, and TCRdb retains in-frame clones only, with some absent. The data hold about 290,000 clones, with 86% observed a single time. The sequenced sample consisted of peripheral blood. The source of these receptors is a woman aged 25 to 39 with active or convalescent COVID-19.

This clone was counted only a few times. The chain joins TRBV5-4 to TRBJ1-1; TRBD1 matches at 7 bases. Germline-derived CDR1 and CDR2 are SGHNT and YYREEE (reference sequence). This CDR3 has 14 amino acids. V shed 1 base, J shed 7 bases, and the junction held 7 bases outside the gene matches. The CDR3 coding sequence is TGTGCCAGCAGCTTGCGGGGCAGGGGGGATGAAGCTTTCTTT. Encoded protein: CASSLRGRGDEAFF.

The V gene is TRBV11-2, the J gene TRBJ2-1; no definite D call. The V and J ends lost 1 base and 8 bases respectively, with 9 bases between them. This CDR3 comprises 13 residues. Germline V gene data show CDR1 as SGHAT and CDR2 as FQNNGV. The CDR3 region is CASSLARVHEQFF. CDR3 nucleotide sequence: TGTGCCAGCAGCTTAGCACGGGTCCATGAGCAGTTCTTC.

The V and J genes are TRBV7-6 and TRBJ2-7; D uncertain. CDR1 and CDR2 (germline): SGHVS, FNYEAQ. The length of the CDR3 is 11 residues. V was shortened by 5 bases and J by 4 bases, with 6 bases between the two germline ends. For the CDR3, the DNA is TGTGCCAGCAGCCCCCAATACGAGCAGTACTTC. Its translation: CASSPQYEQYF.

The chain carries TRBV10-3 and TRBJ1-3; possibly TRBD1 for D (5 bases). V lost 7 bases, J lost 4 bases, and 20 bases lay in between. Germline CDR1 ENHRY, CDR2 SYGVKD. This CDR3 contains 16 residues. The CDR3 sequence: CAINPYPGGYGNTIYF. CDR3 in DNA: TGTGCCATCAACCCGTATCCCGGGGGGTACGGAAACACCATATATTTT.

The V gene is TRBV4-2, the J gene TRBJ2-7, with no clear D. Germline V lookup: CDR1 LGHNA, CDR2 YNFKEQ. This CDR3 region has 13 residues. The V gene lost 4 bases and the J gene lost 0 bases, with 7 bases spanning the gap. This chain's CDR3 is CASSLTGSYEQYF. CDR3 DNA sequence: TGTGCCAGCAGCCTCACGGGCTCCTACGAGCAGTACTTC.

The chain carries TRBV5-1 and TRBJ1-2; TRBD1 matches 9 bases. This CDR3 comprises 15 residues. V trimming: 2 bases; J trimming: 12 bases; junction bases outside the gene matches: 14. Germline-derived CDR1 and CDR2 are SGHRS and YFSETQ. The CDR3 DNA reads TGCGCCAGCAGCTTCCTCCTCGGGACAGGGTCTGACCACACCTTC. Protein sequence: CASSFLLGTGSDHTF.

The chain has TRBV6-2 or TRBV6-3 and TRBJ1-2; 8 positions match TRBD1. CDR1 is MNHEY, CDR2 SVGEGT, per germline. The CDR3 totals 13 residues. Trimming removed 2 bases from V and 8 bases from J; junction bases left unmatched: 4. The chain's CDR3 is CASSYRTGPGYTF. In DNA, the CDR3 is TGTGCCAGCAGTTACCGGACAGGGCCCGGCTACACCTTC.

This chain uses TRBV6-5 with TRBJ2-2, with D possibly TRBD1 on 6 matching bases. The ends were cut back, 6 bases at V and 4 bases at J, with 15 bases in the middle. Per germline, CDR1 MNHEY and CDR2 SVGAGI. The CDR3 has 15 residues. CDR3 sequence: CASSPGDSSTGELFF. CDR3 DNA sequence: TGTGCCAGCAGCCCAGGGGATTCCAGCACCGGGGAGCTGTTTTTT.

The chain uses TRBV29-1 and TRBJ1-1, with 7 bases matching TRBD1. Germline trimming cut 2 bases from V and 0 bases from J; bases unmatched to any gene: 3. The CDR3 runs to 14 residues. CDR1 and CDR2 from the germline V gene are SQVTM and ANQGSEA. The CDR3 here is CSVERTGVNTEAFF. CDR3 DNA: TGCAGCGTTGAAAGGACAGGCGTGAACACTGAAGCTTTCTTT.

This chain links TRBV6-5 with TRBJ1-2; D uncertain. Germline V gene data show CDR1 as MNHEY and CDR2 as SVGAGI. The ends were cut back, 7 bases at V and 3 bases at J, with 12 bases in the middle. This CDR3 spans 13 amino acids. The CDR3 region has the DNA TGTGCCAGCATCGGAGGGAAGGACTATGGCTACACCTTC. It codes for CASIGGKDYGYTF.

V usage is TRBV27 and J usage is TRBJ1-6; D ambiguous. CDR1 is MNHEY and CDR2 is SMNVEV in the germline V gene (reference sequence). CDR3 length: 13 amino acids. Between the trimmed V and J ends, which lost 2 bases and 14 bases, there was a span of 13 bases. The CDR3 region has the DNA TGTGCCAGCAGTTTAGCCCCATCGGGGACCCTCCACTTT. Protein product: CASSLAPSGTLHF.

The gene calls are TRBV7-2 and TRBJ1-5, with D uncertain. This CDR3 contains 13 residues. CDR1 and CDR2 from the germline V gene are SGHTA and FQGNSA. V was trimmed by 3 bases and J by 7 bases, leaving 10 bases between them. This CDR3 is CASSFREKQPQHF. The CDR3 nucleotides read TGTGCCAGCAGCTTTCGGGAGAAACAGCCCCAGCATTTT.

V usage is TRBV28 and J usage is TRBJ1-5; 7 positions agree with TRBD1. V shed 5 bases and J 0 bases; nucleotides not matched to a gene: 7. The length of the CDR3 is 16 residues. Germline lookup yields CDR1 MDHEN and CDR2 SYDVKM. The CDR3 coding sequence is TGTGCCAGCAGTGTTTGGGACAGAAATAGCAATCAGCCCCAGCATTTT. It yields the protein CASSVWDRNSNQPQHF.

The V and J genes are TRBV27 and TRBJ2-5; 10 positions match TRBD1. Germline trimming cut 5 bases from V and 0 bases from J; bases unmatched to any gene: 6. The CDR3 covers 16 residues. In germline, CDR1 is MNHEY, CDR2 SMNVEV (reference sequence). The CDR3 sequence is CASSPRDRGYQETQYF. The DNA of the CDR3 is TGTGCCAGCAGTCCCCGGGACAGGGGATACCAAGAGACCCAGTACTTC.

The chain employs TRBV6-1 and TRBJ2-1, with TRBD1 matching over 8 bases. The V gene's germline CDR1 is MNHNS and CDR2 SASEGT. The V segment lost 3 bases and the J segment 7 bases; nucleotides outside the gene matches: 11. The CDR3 spans 16 residues. The CDR3 region is CASSDQGQGVWNEQFF. The CDR3 coding sequence is TGTGCCAGCAGTGACCAAGGACAGGGTGTATGGAATGAGCAGTTCTTC.

The chain uses TRBV19 and TRBJ1-2; TRBD1 might be the D (5 bases). Germline CDR1 and CDR2: LNHDA and SQIVND (reference sequence). This CDR3 spans 13 amino acids. V lost 7 bases to trimming and J lost 6 bases, with 15 bases between them. CDR3: CASTRNRGDGYTF. The CDR3 nucleotides read TGTGCCAGTACCCGGAATAGGGGTGATGGCTACACCTTC.

This chain joins TRBV24-1 and TRBJ2-1; D might be TRBD1 (7 bases). The CDR3 is made up of 15 amino acids. Germline CDR1 is KGHDR and CDR2 is SFDVKD. V was pared by 10 bases and J by 7 bases, with 22 bases between. The CDR3 sequence is CATVGGGERSNEQFF. In DNA, the CDR3 is TGTGCCACAGTTGGAGGGGGCGAGAGAAGTAATGAGCAGTTCTTC.

The rearrangement uses TRBV7-9 and TRBJ1-1; 8 bases map to TRBD1. The CDR3 runs to 15 residues. Looked up from germline, CDR1 is SEHNR and CDR2 is FQNEAQ (reference sequence). The V segment lost 5 bases and the J segment 4 bases; nucleotides outside the gene matches: 9. The chain's CDR3 is CASSPPWTGITEAFF. The CDR3 DNA reads as TGTGCCAGCAGCCCCCCGTGGACAGGGATCACTGAAGCTTTCTTT.

The genes are TRBV12-3 or TRBV12-4 and TRBJ1-2; D is unresolved. The germline V and J ends were trimmed by 1 base and 9 bases, with 6 bases remaining between them. The CDR3 runs to 11 residues. The CDR3 coding sequence is TGTGCCAGCAGTTTAGTTGGCAGCTACACCTTC. This sequence encodes CASSLVGSYTF.

This clone occurred a few times. The J gene is TRBJ1-2, the V gene TRBV19; no clear D. The CDR3 totals 14 residues. Trimming took 2 bases from V and 4 from J, leaving 11 bases between them. CDR1 is LNHDA and CDR2 is SQIVND in the germline V gene (reference sequence). For the CDR3, the DNA is TGTGCCAGTAGTATAACTGGAGTCGCCTATGGCTACACCTTC. Its translation: CASSITGVAYGYTF.

The CDR3: CASSLPTGTNEKLFF. DNA for the CDR3: TGTGCCAGCAGCCTACCCACAGGGACGAATGAAAAACTGTTTTTT. The rearrangement links TRBV7-9 to TRBJ1-4, with D possibly TRBD1 on 6 matching bases. CDR1 SEHNR and CDR2 FQNEAQ come from the germline V gene (reference sequence). The CDR3 is made up of 15 amino acids. V lost 5 bases and J 5 bases, leaving 15 bases between the germline ends. Combining the CDR3 with reference TRBV7-9 and TRBJ1-4 gives the whole variable domain DTGVSQNPRHKITKRGQNVTFRCDPISEHNRLYWYRQTLGQGPEFLTYFQNEAQLEKSRLLSDRFSAERPKGSFSTLEIQRTEQGDSAMYLCASSLPTGTNEKLFFGSGTQLSVL.

The rearrangement joins TRBV9 to TRBJ1-2; 7 nucleotides align to TRBD1. The germline V gene has CDR1 SGDLS and CDR2 YYNGEE. The CDR3 runs to 17 residues. The junction had 11 bases not matched to a gene; V was cut back by 3 bases and J by 0 bases. CDR3 sequence: CASSAFGTAPTNYGYTF. CDR3 nucleotide sequence: TGTGCCAGCAGCGCCTTCGGGACAGCCCCTACTAACTATGGCTACACCTTC.

V usage is TRBV11-1 and J usage is TRBJ1-6; TRBD1 matches 8 bases. CDR1 SGHAT and CDR2 FQDESV come from the germline V gene (reference sequence). The CDR3 loop spans 16 amino acids. J gave up 7 bases and V 3 bases, and 8 bases lay outside the gene matches. The CDR3 loop is CASSFETGAGNSPLHF. In DNA form, the CDR3 reads TGTGCCAGCAGCTTCGAGACAGGGGCAGGGAATTCACCCCTCCACTTT.

This clone was counted once. The gene calls are TRBV7-3 and TRBJ1-3; D is perhaps TRBD1 (5 bases). V was clipped by 1 base and J by 0 bases, with 28 bases between them. In germline, CDR1 is SGHTA, CDR2 FQGTGA. CDR3 length equals 22 residues. The CDR3 sequence is CASSLKGRDGDFLIHSGNTIYF. The DNA for the CDR3 is TGTGCCAGCAGCTTAAAGGGCCGGGACGGGGACTTCTTAATCCACTCTGGAAACACCATATATTTT.

This chain connects TRBV7-2 to TRBJ1-5; D is unresolved. Trimming shortened V by 2 bases and J by 5 bases, and 7 bases separated the two germline ends. Germline lookup yields CDR1 SGHTA and CDR2 FQGNSA. The CDR3 sequence is 13 residues long. CDR3 residues: CASSLFRDQPQHF. The CDR3 DNA is TGTGCCAGCAGCTTATTTCGTGATCAGCCCCAGCATTTT. The complete variable domain, with remaining parts taken from reference TRBV7-2 and TRBJ1-5, reads GAGVSQSPSNKVTEKGKDVELRCDPISGHTALYWYRQSLGQGLEFLIYFQGNSAPDKSGLPSDRFSAERTGGSVSTLTIQRTQQEDSAVYLCASSLFRDQPQHFGDGTRLSIL.

The chain links TRBV7-9 to TRBJ2-3; a weak D match, TRBD1 (6 bases). The CDR3 has 14 amino acids. Trimming shortened V by 4 bases and J by 14 bases, and 22 bases separated the two germline ends. Germline V gene sequence: CDR1 SEHNR, CDR2 FQNEAQ (reference sequence). The CDR3 is CASSYRDKLVVPYF. The CDR3 region has the DNA TGTGCCAGCAGCTACCGGGACAAGCTGGTGGTTCCGTATTTT.

The rearrangement uses TRBV21-1 and TRBJ2-1; the DNA was not used to check the table's D call, TRBD2. TRBV21-1 is reported as a pseudogene. The CDR3 has 14 residues. CDR3 nucleotide sequence: TGTGCCAGCAGCGTAGCGGGGCTGTACAATGAGCAGTTCTTC. Protein sequence: CASSVAGLYNEQFF.